This paragraph reports one T cell receptor (beta chain). Its antigen is as yet unknown. The data were obtained in a study of T cell responses to AZD1222 COVID-19 vaccine. Study outcomes and limitations: Distributed over spike, vaccine-associated CD4 TCRs predominated at 160-218 and 743-854. Baseline seropositives among AZD1222 recipients totaled only 5 to 7. An increase in Spike-specific TCR breadth and depth was observed after two AZD1222 doses.

Assay: immunoSEQ multiplex PCR; the TCRdb copy retains only in-frame clones and omits some. Of more than 70,000 clones in the sample, approximately 90% were seen once. The receptor's source is an adult who received the AZD1222 COVID-19 vaccine. The material sequenced was peripheral blood, taken 28 days after the second AZD1222 dose.

The CDR3 spells CASSTGGLREQYF. In DNA, the CDR3 is TGTGCCAGCTCAACTGGGGGACTTCGAGAGCAGTACTTC. The V call is TRBV18, the J call TRBJ2-7; D possibly corresponds to TRBD2 (6 bases). The ends were cut back, 5 bases at V and 7 bases at J, with 15 bases in the middle. The CDR3 length is 13 residues. Germline CDR1 is KGHSH and CDR2 is LQKENI.